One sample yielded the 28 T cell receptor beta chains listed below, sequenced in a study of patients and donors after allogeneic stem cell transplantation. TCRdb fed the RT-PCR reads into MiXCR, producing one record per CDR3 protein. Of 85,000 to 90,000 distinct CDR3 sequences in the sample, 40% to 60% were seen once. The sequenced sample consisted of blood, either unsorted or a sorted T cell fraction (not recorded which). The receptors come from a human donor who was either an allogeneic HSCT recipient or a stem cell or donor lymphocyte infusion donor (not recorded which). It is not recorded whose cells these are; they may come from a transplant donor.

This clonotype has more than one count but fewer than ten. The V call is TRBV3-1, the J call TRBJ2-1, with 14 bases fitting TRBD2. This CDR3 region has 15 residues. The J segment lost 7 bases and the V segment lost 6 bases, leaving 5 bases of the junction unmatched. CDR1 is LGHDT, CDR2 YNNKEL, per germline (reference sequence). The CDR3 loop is CASRQGTSGRNEQFF. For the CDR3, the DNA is TGTGCCAGCAGACAGGGGACTAGCGGGAGAAATGAGCAGTTCTTC.

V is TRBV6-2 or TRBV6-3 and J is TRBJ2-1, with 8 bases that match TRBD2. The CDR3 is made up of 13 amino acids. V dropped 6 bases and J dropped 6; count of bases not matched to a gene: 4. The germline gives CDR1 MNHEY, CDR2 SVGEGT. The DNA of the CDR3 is TGTGCCAGCAGACTAGCGGCTTTCAATGAGCAGTTCTTC. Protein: CASRLAAFNEQFF.

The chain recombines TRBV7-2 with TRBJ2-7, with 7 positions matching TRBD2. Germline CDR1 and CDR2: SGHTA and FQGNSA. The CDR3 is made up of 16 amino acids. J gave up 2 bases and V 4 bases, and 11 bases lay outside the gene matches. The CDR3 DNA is TGTGCCAGCAGCTCCTTTTGGACTAGAGGGACCTACGAGCAGTACTTC. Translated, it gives CASSSFWTRGTYEQYF.

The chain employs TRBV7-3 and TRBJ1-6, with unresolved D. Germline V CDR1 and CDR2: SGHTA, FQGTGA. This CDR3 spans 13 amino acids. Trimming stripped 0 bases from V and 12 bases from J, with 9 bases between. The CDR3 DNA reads TGTGCCAGCAGCTTAACGTGGAGGGAACCCCTCCACTTT. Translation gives CASSLTWREPLHF.

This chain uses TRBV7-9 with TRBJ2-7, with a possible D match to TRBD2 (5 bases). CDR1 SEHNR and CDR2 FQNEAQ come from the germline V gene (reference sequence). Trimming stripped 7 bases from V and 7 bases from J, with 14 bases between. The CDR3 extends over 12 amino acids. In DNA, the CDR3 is TGTGCCAGCACAGCTGAGGGTCGAGAGCAGTACTTC. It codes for CASTAEGREQYF.

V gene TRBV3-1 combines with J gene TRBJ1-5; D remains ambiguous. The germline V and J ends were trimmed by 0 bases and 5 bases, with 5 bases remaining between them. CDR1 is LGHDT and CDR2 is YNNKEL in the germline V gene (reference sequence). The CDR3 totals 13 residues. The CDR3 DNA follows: TGTGCCAGCAGCCAAGAAGCGGATCAGCCCCAGCATTTT. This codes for CASSQEADQPQHF.

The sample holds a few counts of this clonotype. This CDR3 is CASSIRDRVKKLFF. The CDR3 coding sequence is TGTGCCAGCAGCATTCGTGACAGGGTGAAAAAACTGTTTTTT. This chain connects TRBV13 to TRBJ1-4; 7 bases fit TRBD1. V lost 5 bases and J lost 9; bases outside the gene matches: 9. The CDR3 runs 14 residues. CDR1 and CDR2 from the germline V gene are PRHDT and FYEKMQ (reference sequence).

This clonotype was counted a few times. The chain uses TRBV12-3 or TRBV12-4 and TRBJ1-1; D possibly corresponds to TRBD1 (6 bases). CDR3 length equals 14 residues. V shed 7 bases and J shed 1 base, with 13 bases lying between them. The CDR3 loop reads CASNVDRWNTEAFF. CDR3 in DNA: TGTGCCAGCAACGTAGACAGGTGGAACACTGAAGCTTTCTTT.

The CDR3 region is CASSLPGGEAFF. The CDR3 coding sequence is TGTGCCAGCAGTTTACCGGGGGGTGAAGCTTTCTTT. The chain combines TRBV28 with TRBJ1-1, with D perhaps TRBD1 (5 bases). CDR3 length equals 12 residues. Trimming removed 2 bases at V and 7 bases at J, with 8 bases between. Germline CDR1 reads MDHEN; CDR2 reads SYDVKM.

CDR3 sequence reads: CASSQEDGLSGNTIYF. The DNA of the CDR3 is TGCGCCAGCAGCCAAGAGGACGGACTATCCGGAAACACCATATATTTT. The rearrangement uses TRBV4-3 and TRBJ1-3, with D hard to call. V was clipped by 0 bases and J by 4 bases, with 13 bases between them. The CDR3 is 16 amino acids. In germline, CDR1 is LGHNA, CDR2 YSLEER.

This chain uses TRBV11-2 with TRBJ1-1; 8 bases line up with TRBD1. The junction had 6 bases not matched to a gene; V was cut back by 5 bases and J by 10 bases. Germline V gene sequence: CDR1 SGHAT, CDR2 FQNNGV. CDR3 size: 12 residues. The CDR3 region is CASSPGQGGAFF. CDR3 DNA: TGTGCCAGCAGCCCTGGACAGGGAGGAGCTTTCTTT. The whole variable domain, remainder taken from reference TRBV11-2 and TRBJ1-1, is EAGVAQSPRYKIIEKRQSVAFWCNPISGHATLYWYQQILGQGPKLLIQFQNNGVVDDSQLPKDRFSAERLKGVDSTLKIQPAKLEDSAVYLCASSPGQGGAFFGQGTRLTVV.

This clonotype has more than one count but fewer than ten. Here the CDR3 reads CSVAGRTPPLGAFF. In nucleotides, the CDR3 is TGCAGCGTTGCGGGAAGGACCCCTCCTTTAGGGGCTTTCTTT. The rearrangement uses TRBV29-1 and TRBJ1-1; D is unresolved. Trimming pared 4 bases from V and 11 bases from J, leaving 23 bases between. CDR3 length equals 14 residues. Germline CDR1 reads SQVTM; CDR2 reads ANQGSEA.

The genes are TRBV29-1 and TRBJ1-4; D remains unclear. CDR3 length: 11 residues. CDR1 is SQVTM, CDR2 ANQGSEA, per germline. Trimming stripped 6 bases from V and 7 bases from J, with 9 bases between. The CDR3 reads CSVVAGEKLFF. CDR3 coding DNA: TGCAGCGTGGTGGCGGGTGAAAAACTGTTTTTT.

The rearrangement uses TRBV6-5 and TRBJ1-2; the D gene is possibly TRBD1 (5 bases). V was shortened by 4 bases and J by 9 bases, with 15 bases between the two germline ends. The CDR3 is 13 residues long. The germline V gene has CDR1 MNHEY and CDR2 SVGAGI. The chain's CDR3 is CASSLGPAGRYTF. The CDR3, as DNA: TGTGCCAGCAGTTTGGGACCGGCGGGGCGCTACACCTTC.

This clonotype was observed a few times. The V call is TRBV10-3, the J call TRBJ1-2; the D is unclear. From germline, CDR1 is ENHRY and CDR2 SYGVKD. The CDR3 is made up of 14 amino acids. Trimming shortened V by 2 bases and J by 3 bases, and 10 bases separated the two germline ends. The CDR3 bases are TGTGCCATCAGTGAGCCGGACGCAGACTATGGCTACACCTTC. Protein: CAISEPDADYGYTF.

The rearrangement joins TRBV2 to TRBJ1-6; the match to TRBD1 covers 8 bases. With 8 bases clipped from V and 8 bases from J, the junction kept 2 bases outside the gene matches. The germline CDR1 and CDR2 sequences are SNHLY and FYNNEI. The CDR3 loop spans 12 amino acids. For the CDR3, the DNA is TGTGCCAGCGGGGGACAGGATTCACCCCTCCACTTT. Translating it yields CASGGQDSPLHF.

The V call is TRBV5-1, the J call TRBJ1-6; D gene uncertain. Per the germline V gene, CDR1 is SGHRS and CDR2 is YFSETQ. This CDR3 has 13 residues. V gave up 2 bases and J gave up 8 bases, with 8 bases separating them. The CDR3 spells CASSFSDDSPLHF. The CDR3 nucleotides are TGCGCCAGCAGCTTCTCTGACGATTCACCCCTCCACTTT.

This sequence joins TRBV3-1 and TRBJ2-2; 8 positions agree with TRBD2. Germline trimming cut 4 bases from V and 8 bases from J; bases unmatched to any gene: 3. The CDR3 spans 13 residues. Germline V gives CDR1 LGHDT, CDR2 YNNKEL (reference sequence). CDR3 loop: CASSPIAGGELFF. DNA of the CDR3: TGTGCCAGCAGCCCCATAGCGGGAGGGGAGCTGTTTTTT.

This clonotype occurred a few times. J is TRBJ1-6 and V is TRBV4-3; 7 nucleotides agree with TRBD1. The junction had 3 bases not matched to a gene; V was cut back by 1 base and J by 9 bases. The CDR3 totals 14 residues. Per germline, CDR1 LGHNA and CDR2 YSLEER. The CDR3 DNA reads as TGCGCCAGCAGCCAAGGGACAGGCGGTTCACCCCTCCACTTT. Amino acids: CASSQGTGGSPLHF.

The CDR3 here is CASSQVASNYGYTF. CDR3 bases: TGTGCCAGCAGCCAGGTCGCTTCTAACTATGGCTACACCTTC. This chain connects TRBV4-2 to TRBJ1-2; D not certain. CDR1 is LGHNA, CDR2 YNFKEQ, per germline. Trimming removed 3 bases from V and 0 bases from J, with 8 bases in between. There are 14 residues in the CDR3.

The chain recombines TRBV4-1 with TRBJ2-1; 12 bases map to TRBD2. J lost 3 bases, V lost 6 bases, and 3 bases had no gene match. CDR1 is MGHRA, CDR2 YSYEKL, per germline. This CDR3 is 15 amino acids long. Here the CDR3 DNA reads TGCGCCAGCAGTCCGACTAGCGGGAGCTACAATGAGCAGTTCTTC. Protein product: CASSPTSGSYNEQFF.

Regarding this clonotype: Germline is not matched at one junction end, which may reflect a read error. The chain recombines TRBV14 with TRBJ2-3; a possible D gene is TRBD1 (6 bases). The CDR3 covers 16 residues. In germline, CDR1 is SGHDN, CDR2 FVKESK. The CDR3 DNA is TGTGCCAGCGGCCAAGACCCGGGACACCTCACAGATACGCAGTATTTT. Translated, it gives CASGQDPGHLTDTQYF.

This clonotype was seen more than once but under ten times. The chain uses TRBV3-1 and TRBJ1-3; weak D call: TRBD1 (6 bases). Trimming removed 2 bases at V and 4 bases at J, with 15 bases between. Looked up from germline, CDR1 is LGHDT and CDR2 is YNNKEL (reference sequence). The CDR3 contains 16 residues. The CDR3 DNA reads TGTGCCAGCAGCCAAAGGCCCGGACAGCGGGGAAACACCATATATTTT. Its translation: CASSQRPGQRGNTIYF.

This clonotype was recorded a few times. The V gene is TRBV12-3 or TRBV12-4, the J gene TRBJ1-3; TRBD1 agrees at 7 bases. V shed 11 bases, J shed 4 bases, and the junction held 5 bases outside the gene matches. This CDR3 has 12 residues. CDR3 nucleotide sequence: TGTGCCGGGAGGGGGCCGGGAAACACCATATATTTT. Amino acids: CAGRGPGNTIYF.

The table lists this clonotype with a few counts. In nucleotides, the CDR3 is TGTGCCAGCAGCCTTTCCGGGATTCTTAATCAGCCCCAGCATTTT. This sequence encodes CASSLSGILNQPQHF. V gene TRBV7-2 combines with J gene TRBJ1-5; D uncertain. Germline V lookup: CDR1 SGHTA, CDR2 FQGNSA. Trimming took 5 bases from V and 4 from J, leaving 15 bases between them. The CDR3 covers 15 residues.

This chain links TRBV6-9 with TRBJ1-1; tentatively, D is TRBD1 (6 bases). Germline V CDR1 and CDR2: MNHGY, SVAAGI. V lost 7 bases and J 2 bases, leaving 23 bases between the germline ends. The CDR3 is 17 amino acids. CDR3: CASKNGAGGRINTEAFF. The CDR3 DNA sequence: TGTGCCAGCAAAAACGGGGCTGGGGGGCGGATAAACACTGAAGCTTTCTTT.

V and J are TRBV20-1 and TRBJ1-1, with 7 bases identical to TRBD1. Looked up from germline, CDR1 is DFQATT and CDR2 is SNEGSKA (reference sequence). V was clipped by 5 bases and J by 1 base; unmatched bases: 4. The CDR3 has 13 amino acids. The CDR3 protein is CSAETGRNTEAFF. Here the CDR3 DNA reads TGCAGTGCTGAGACAGGGAGGAACACTGAAGCTTTCTTT.

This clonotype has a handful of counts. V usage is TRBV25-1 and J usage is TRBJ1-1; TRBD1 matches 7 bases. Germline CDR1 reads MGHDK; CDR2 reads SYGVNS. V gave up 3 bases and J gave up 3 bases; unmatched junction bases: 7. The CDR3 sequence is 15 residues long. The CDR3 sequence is CASSDPGQLDTEAFF. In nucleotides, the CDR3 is TGTGCCAGCAGTGACCCGGGACAGCTAGACACTGAAGCTTTCTTT.